This T cell receptor (beta chain) derives from a study of cytomegalovirus exposure and HLA in healthy donors. Use of 60 Vbeta and 13 Jbeta primers characterized the PCR. TCRdb's copy holds only in-frame clones and misses some; the assay was immunoSEQ multiplex PCR. Among fewer than 350,000 clones listed, about 87% were seen once. Sequencing was carried out using PBMCs. The sequence came from a woman aged 18 to 35 in good health and CMV-seronegative.

The CDR3 DNA sequence: TGCAGCGTTGAACAAAGGGGATTCCGGGACAGGGTGTCCGAGCAGTACTTC. Encoded protein: CSVEQRGFRDRVSEQYF. The chain joins TRBV29-1 to TRBJ2-7; 9 positions agree with TRBD1. The V segment lost 2 bases and the J segment 6 bases; nucleotides outside the gene matches: 17. Per germline, CDR1 SQVTM and CDR2 ANQGSEA. This CDR3 is 17 amino acids long.